Below, 29 T cell receptor beta chains from the same sample are listed, as sequenced in a study of T cells in Graves' hyperthyroidism and ophthalmopathy. RNA transcripts provided the source from which TCR beta CDR3 regions were amplified. A set of HTBI primers served as the primers for a first-round RT-PCR of the TCR CDR3. TCRdb re-called the multiplex PCR reads through MiXCR, storing one row per CDR3 protein. This table holds about 520,000 distinct CDR3 sequences, less than 25% found once. The specimen was blood. The receptors shown here come from a woman aged 30 to 39 with Graves' ophthalmopathy.

There are many counts of this clonotype. The genes are TRBV6-1 and TRBJ1-2; D is ambiguous. Germline CDR1 and CDR2: MNHNS and SASEGT. The V gene lost 4 bases and the J gene lost 4 bases, with 13 bases spanning the gap. The CDR3 is 14 amino acids. In DNA, the CDR3 is TGTGCCAGCAGTGGTGGTCCAACGTCCTATGGCTACACCTTC. This sequence encodes CASSGGPTSYGYTF.

Many counts were recorded for this clonotype. The J gene is TRBJ1-5, the V gene TRBV6-2 or TRBV6-3; D not certain. The CDR3 has 13 residues. Germline V gene lookup returns CDR1 MNHEY and CDR2 SVGEGT. Trimming left V 4 bases short and J 5 bases short, with 9 bases between. The CDR3 spells CASSSTRDQPQHF. CDR3 in DNA: TGTGCCAGCAGTTCGACAAGGGATCAGCCCCAGCATTTT.

This clonotype was counted many times. The chain employs TRBV2 and TRBJ2-7; 8 bases match TRBD1. The V gene end was trimmed by 8 bases and the J gene end by 4 bases; junction bases not matched to a gene: 10. The germline V gene has CDR1 SNHLY and CDR2 FYNNEI. CDR3 length: 14 amino acids. The CDR3 sequence: CASLVGTGTYEQYF. The CDR3 region has the DNA TGTGCCAGCTTGGTCGGGACAGGAACATACGAGCAGTACTTC.

On this clonotype: Sequence at one end of the junction differs from germline and may be a read error. V usage is TRBV7-3 and J usage is TRBJ2-7; either TRBD1 or TRBD2 may supply D (6 bases each). Germline V gene data show CDR1 as SGHTA and CDR2 as FQGTGA. The CDR3 totals 13 residues. DNA of the CDR3: TGTGTCAGCAGCTTGGGGGGCTCTAACGAGCAGTACTTC. Translating it yields CVSSLGGSNEQYF.

The chain employs TRBV15 and TRBJ2-7, with D possibly being TRBD1 (6 bases). V lost 5 bases and J 7 bases, leaving 21 bases between the germline ends. The CDR3 is made up of 15 amino acids. In germline, CDR1 is LNHNV, CDR2 YYDKDF (reference sequence). The CDR3 protein is CATSHRDTPTPEQYF. Written as DNA, the CDR3 is TGTGCCACCAGCCACCGGGACACCCCAACTCCTGAGCAGTACTTC.

This clonotype was picked up many times. V usage is TRBV20-1 and J usage is TRBJ1-2, with 7 bases aligning to TRBD1. The germline CDR1 and CDR2 sequences are DFQATT and SNEGSKA (reference sequence). CDR3 length: 13 residues. With 4 bases clipped from V and 2 bases from J, the junction kept 4 bases outside the gene matches. The CDR3 loop is CSAKNRGNYGYTF. The DNA of the CDR3 is TGCAGTGCTAAAAACAGGGGAAACTATGGCTACACCTTC.

This clonotype was counted many times. The gene calls are TRBV6-5 and TRBJ1-5, with D perhaps matching TRBD1 (6 bases). Trimming removed 6 bases from V and 5 bases from J, with 17 bases in between. CDR1 and CDR2 from the germline V gene are MNHEY and SVGAGI. The CDR3 has 15 amino acids. The CDR3 DNA follows: TGTGCCAGCAGGGGAGATAACAGGGTGGATCAGCCCCAGCATTTT. This sequence encodes CASRGDNRVDQPQHF.

Only a few counts were recorded for this clonotype. This chain connects TRBV18 to TRBJ2-2; D perhaps matches TRBD2 (6 bases). The CDR3 is 16 residues long. V lost 0 bases, J lost 3 bases, and 11 bases lay in between. Germline V CDR1 and CDR2: KGHSH, LQKENI. CDR3 sequence: CASSPPIGGYTGELFF. In DNA, the CDR3 is TGTGCCAGCTCACCACCGATCGGGGGATACACCGGGGAGCTGTTTTTT. The full variable domain, completed using reference TRBV18 and TRBJ2-2, is NAGVMQNPRHLVRRRGQEARLRCSPMKGHSHVYWYRQLPEEGLKFMVYLQKENIIDESGMPKERFSAEFPKEGPSILRIQQVVRGDSAAYFCASSPPIGGYTGELFFGEGSRLTVL.

CDR3 DNA sequence: TGCGCCAGCAGTGAGTCGACCCATGAAGCTTTCTTT. It yields the protein CASSESTHEAFF. The rearrangement joins TRBV10-2 to TRBJ1-1; no firm D call. Germline CDR1 reads WSHSY; CDR2 reads SAAADI. The CDR3 runs to 12 residues. Between the trimmed V and J ends, which lost 0 bases and 7 bases, there was a span of 6 bases.

This clonotype was seen many times. The chain combines TRBV19 with TRBJ1-1; D remains unclear. The V gene lost 5 bases and the J gene lost 6 bases, with 16 bases spanning the gap. The CDR3 runs 14 residues. From germline, CDR1 is LNHDA and CDR2 SQIVND (reference sequence). The CDR3 spells CASSSHSTEPEAFF. The CDR3 region has the DNA TGTGCCAGTAGTTCGCACAGTACGGAACCTGAAGCTTTCTTT.

This clonotype was recorded a few times. V gene TRBV19 combines with J gene TRBJ2-7, with D possibly TRBD2 on 5 matching bases. Germline CDR1 LNHDA, CDR2 SQIVND (reference sequence). This CDR3 comprises 16 residues. Trimming removed 6 bases at V and 2 bases at J, with 20 bases between. This CDR3 is CASRRTPGVGPYEQYF. Here the CDR3 DNA reads TGTGCCAGTAGGAGGACCCCCGGGGTCGGTCCCTACGAGCAGTACTTC.

In this sample, this clonotype turned up many times. The chain links TRBV20-1 to TRBJ2-7; TRBD1 matches at 7 bases. V shed 6 bases, J shed 0 bases, and the junction held 5 bases outside the gene matches. The germline V gene encodes CDR1 DFQATT and CDR2 SNEGSKA (reference sequence). The CDR3 runs 13 residues. The CDR3 DNA is TGCAGTGCGAACTGGGACAGCTCCTACGAGCAGTACTTC. Protein product: CSANWDSSYEQYF.

This clonotype was recorded many times. The CDR3 here is CASSFDGGFYEQFF. DNA of the CDR3: TGTGCCAGCAGTTTCGACGGGGGGTTTTACGAGCAGTTCTTC. This sequence joins TRBV27 and TRBJ2-1; TRBD2 agrees at 7 bases. Trimming at V came to 3 bases and at J to 10 bases, leaving 9 bases not matched to a gene. The germline CDR1 and CDR2 sequences are MNHEY and SMNVEV (reference sequence). The CDR3 runs to 14 residues.

The chain links TRBV30 to TRBJ2-2, with 7 nucleotides matching TRBD2. CDR3 size: 16 residues. V lost 4 bases, J lost 0 bases, and 8 bases stayed unmatched. Germline V lookup: CDR1 GTSNPN, CDR2 SVGIG (reference sequence). The CDR3: CAWMGTTKPNTGELFF. CDR3 nucleotides: TGTGCCTGGATGGGGACTACCAAACCGAACACCGGGGAGCTGTTTTTT. Combining the CDR3 with reference TRBV30 and TRBJ2-2 gives the whole variable domain SQTIHQWPATLVQPVGSPLSLECTVEGTSNPNLYWYRQAAGRGLQLLFYSVGIGQISSEVPQNLSASRPQDRQFILSSKKLLLSDSGFYLCAWMGTTKPNTGELFFGEGSRLTVL.

This clonotype appeared many times. The chain has TRBV27 and TRBJ1-2; D remains ambiguous. This CDR3 has 12 residues. The V gene lost 3 bases and the J gene lost 4 bases, with 6 bases spanning the gap. The germline CDR1 and CDR2 sequences are MNHEY and SMNVEV (reference sequence). CDR3 residues: CASSFHGYGYTF. CDR3 bases: TGTGCCAGCAGTTTTCACGGCTATGGCTACACCTTC.

As to this clonotype: A much larger clone sits a single nucleotide away, making a read error possible. V is TRBV18 and J is TRBJ1-1; D is unresolved. Germline CDR1 reads KGHSH; CDR2 reads LQKENI. This CDR3 spans 15 amino acids. Deletions cut 5 bases from V and 0 bases from J, with 13 bases between. CDR3 coding DNA: TGTGCCAGCTCATCACGTCCAGAATTGAACACTGAAGCTTTCTTT. Protein: CASSSRPELNTEAFF.

The rearrangement uses TRBV29-1 and TRBJ2-2; TRBD2 agrees at 7 bases. V dropped 3 bases and J dropped 2; count of bases not matched to a gene: 6. There are 15 residues in the CDR3. CDR1 is SQVTM, CDR2 ANQGSEA, per germline. CDR3 protein: CSVDITSANTGELFF. The CDR3 region has the DNA TGCAGCGTTGATATAACTAGCGCTAACACCGGGGAGCTGTTTTTT.

This clonotype was picked up many times. Here the CDR3 reads CSEKTGLGGYTF. DNA for the CDR3: TGCAGCGAAAAGACGGGGCTCGGTGGCTACACCTTC. The rearrangement uses TRBV29-1 and TRBJ1-2; TRBD1 might be the D (5 bases). Trimming took 7 bases from V and 7 from J, leaving 16 bases between them. In germline, CDR1 is SQVTM, CDR2 ANQGSEA. CDR3 length: 12 amino acids.

The J gene is TRBJ1-1, the V gene TRBV28; no clear D gene. V shed 5 bases and J shed 1 base, with 14 bases lying between them. The germline gives CDR1 MDHEN, CDR2 SYDVKM. CDR3 size: 15 residues. In nucleotides, the CDR3 is TGTGCCAGCAGTCTAGGTGCGATAGGGAACACTGAAGCTTTCTTT. Translating gives CASSLGAIGNTEAFF.

This clonotype has ten or more counts. The chain joins TRBV6-5 to TRBJ1-3; a weak D match, TRBD1 (6 bases). V was pared by 4 bases and J by 4 bases, with 11 bases between. CDR1 and CDR2 (germline): MNHEY, SVGAGI. This CDR3 has 14 amino acids. CDR3 sequence: CASSWGAHGNTIYF. The CDR3 region has the DNA TGTGCCAGCAGTTGGGGGGCGCACGGAAACACCATATATTTT.

This chain connects TRBV7-2 to TRBJ2-5, with 15 bases identical to TRBD2. The germline gives CDR1 SGHTA, CDR2 FQGNSA. Germline trimming cut 5 bases from V and 4 bases from J; bases unmatched to any gene: 5. There are 16 residues in the CDR3. CDR3 amino acids: CASSMRTSGGGETQYF. In DNA form, the CDR3 reads TGTGCCAGCAGCATGCGGACTAGCGGGGGGGGAGAGACCCAGTACTTC.

This clonotype appeared once. A much more abundant neighbour one base away suggests this may be a read error. The chain combines TRBV30 with TRBJ1-1; TRBD1 might be the D (5 bases). Germline values: CDR1 GTSNPN, CDR2 SVGIG (reference sequence). The CDR3 is made up of 13 amino acids. CDR3 in DNA: TGTGCTCGGACAAGGGAATGGCACACTGAAACTTTCTTT. Translation gives CARTREWHTETFF.

This clonotype came up many times. The chain joins TRBV29-1 to TRBJ1-3; a possible D gene is TRBD1 (6 bases). There are 14 residues in the CDR3. V was trimmed by 7 bases and J by 4 bases, leaving 17 bases between them. Germline-derived CDR1 and CDR2 are SQVTM and ANQGSEA. CDR3 coding DNA: TGCAGCGCCCAGGGGAAACTGGAAGGAAACACCATATATTTT. Protein sequence: CSAQGKLEGNTIYF.

This clonotype appeared many times. J is TRBJ1-1 and V is TRBV2; D not resolved. Germline V gene sequence: CDR1 SNHLY, CDR2 FYNNEI. Between the trimmed V and J ends, which lost 4 bases and 3 bases, there was a span of 3 bases. This CDR3 spans 11 amino acids. In nucleotides, the CDR3 is TGTGCCAGCAGTGTATACACTGAAGCTTTCTTT. Translating gives CASSVYTEAFF.

The V gene is TRBV6-1, the J gene TRBJ1-2, with D possibly matching TRBD1 (6 bases). Germline V lookup: CDR1 MNHNS, CDR2 SASEGT. V was trimmed by 5 bases and J by 8 bases, leaving 18 bases between them. This CDR3 region has 14 residues. The CDR3 bases are TGTGCCAGCAGTACCACAGGGAATTTAATGGGCTACACCTTC. This codes for CASSTTGNLMGYTF.

At least ten counts were recorded for this clonotype. This chain links TRBV20-1 with TRBJ1-5; 9 bases line up with TRBD1. J gave up 7 bases and V 3 bases, and 7 bases lay outside the gene matches. Per the germline V gene, CDR1 is DFQATT and CDR2 is SNEGSKA (reference sequence). The CDR3 runs 14 residues. This CDR3 is CSASKTGGQQPQHF. CDR3 sequence (DNA): TGCAGTGCTAGCAAGACAGGGGGACAGCAGCCCCAGCATTTT.

The chain combines TRBV18 with TRBJ1-3; D ambiguous. Germline V gene data show CDR1 as KGHSH and CDR2 as LQKENI. Between the trimmed V and J ends, which lost 1 base and 3 bases, there was a span of 13 bases. The CDR3 consists of 16 residues. In DNA form, the CDR3 reads TGTGCCAGCTCACCACTATGGTCGACCTTTGGAAACACCATATATTTT. This codes for CASSPLWSTFGNTIYF.

This clonotype has at least ten counts. The gene calls are TRBV19 and TRBJ2-5; D is perhaps TRBD1 or TRBD2 (5 bases each). V was shortened by 2 bases and J by 4 bases, with 11 bases between the two germline ends. Germline CDR1 reads LNHDA; CDR2 reads SQIVND (reference sequence). This CDR3 has 14 residues. CDR3 sequence: CASSIQGEGETQYF. The CDR3 nucleotides are TGTGCCAGTAGTATACAGGGTGAGGGAGAGACCCAGTACTTC.

This clonotype came up many times. The CDR3 reads CASSPSTRQGVTQYF. The CDR3 bases are TGTGCCAGCAGCCCCAGTACGCGCCAAGGGGTTACGCAGTATTTT. The gene calls are TRBV7-3 and TRBJ2-3, with D maybe TRBD1 (5 bases). This CDR3 contains 15 residues. Trimming took off 5 bases at V and 8 bases at J, with 20 bases between the two ends. The V gene's germline CDR1 is SGHTA and CDR2 FQGTGA.